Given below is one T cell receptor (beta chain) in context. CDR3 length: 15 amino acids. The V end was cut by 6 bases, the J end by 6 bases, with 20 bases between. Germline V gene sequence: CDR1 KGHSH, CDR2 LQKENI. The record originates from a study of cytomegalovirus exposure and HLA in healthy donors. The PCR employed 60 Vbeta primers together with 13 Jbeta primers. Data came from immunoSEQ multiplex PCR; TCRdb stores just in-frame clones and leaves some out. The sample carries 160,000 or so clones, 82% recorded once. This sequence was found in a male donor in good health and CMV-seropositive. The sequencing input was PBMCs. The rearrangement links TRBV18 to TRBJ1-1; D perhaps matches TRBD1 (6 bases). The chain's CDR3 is CASSKETGTMAEAFF. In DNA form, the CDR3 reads TGTGCCAGCTCCAAAGAAACAGGGACGATGGCTGAAGCTTTCTTT.